Each of the 2 T cell receptor beta chains below was sequenced from the same sample in a study of cytomegalovirus exposure and HLA in healthy donors. This table comes from immunoSEQ multiplex PCR, and its TCRdb copy is limited to in-frame clones, with some not included. The repertoire holds around 130,000 clones, with roughly 86% as singletons. Sequencing was carried out using PBMCs. Receptors were obtained from a man aged 25 to 40 in good health and CMV-seronegative.

This clone was counted a single time. The chain joins TRBV18 to TRBJ2-2; no reliable D call. Looked up from germline, CDR1 is KGHSH and CDR2 is LQKENI. This CDR3 has 15 amino acids. The V gene lost 1 base and the J gene lost 7 bases, with 13 bases spanning the gap. The CDR3 reads CASSPLHPPGGELFF. Here the CDR3 DNA reads TGTGCCAGCTCACCACTCCATCCTCCCGGCGGGGAGCTGTTTTTT. Combining the CDR3 with reference TRBV18 and TRBJ2-2 gives the whole variable domain NAGVMQNPRHLVRRRGQEARLRCSPMKGHSHVYWYRQLPEEGLKFMVYLQKENIIDESGMPKERFSAEFPKEGPSILRIQQVVRGDSAAYFCASSPLHPPGGELFFGEGSRLTVL.

V is TRBV2 and J is TRBJ2-2; perhaps TRBD1 as D (5 bases). This CDR3 region has 15 residues. The germline gives CDR1 SNHLY, CDR2 FYNNEI. V gave up 2 bases and J gave up 3 bases, with 10 bases separating them. Written as DNA, the CDR3 is TGTGCCAGCAGTGAAAGTCTAGGGGACACCGGGGAGCTGTTTTTT. The encoded protein is CASSESLGDTGELFF.